The 12 T cell receptor beta chains below come from one sample, sequenced in a study of metastatic and nonmetastatic thyroid tumors. No treatment of any kind had been given to any patient before thyroid surgery. TCRdb reprocessed the PCR reads using MiXCR. This sample has roughly 32,000 clones, with roughly 7.1% found just once. The sequenced sample consisted of blood. These receptors came from a female donor with papillary thyroid cancer or a benign thyroid nodule (not recorded which). Some clones in this sample may be carry-over from other donors' samples.

This clone was detected many times. This chain uses TRBV10-3 with TRBJ1-1, with TRBD1 matching 8 bases. J gave up 4 bases and V 6 bases, and 10 bases lay outside the gene matches. The CDR3 extends over 15 amino acids. Germline values: CDR1 ENHRY, CDR2 SYGVKD. CDR3 nucleotide sequence: TGTGCCATCAGGGACAGGGTTTCGGGTGGCACTGAAGCTTTCTTT. It specifies CAIRDRVSGGTEAFF.

In this sample, this clone turned up many times. The chain is built from TRBV28 and TRBJ2-1; possible D gene TRBD2, 7 bases. Germline V gene lookup returns CDR1 MDHEN and CDR2 SYDVKM. V gave up 6 bases and J gave up 7 bases, with 19 bases separating them. The CDR3 contains 15 residues. The CDR3 reads CASSPAIGGGNEQFF. In DNA, the CDR3 is TGTGCCAGCAGCCCGGCCATAGGGGGAGGGAATGAGCAGTTCTTC.

This clone turned up a few times. A much larger clone sits a single nucleotide away, making a read error possible. This chain connects TRBV10-3 to TRBJ1-5; 9 nucleotides line up with TRBD1. The V and J ends lost 10 bases and 7 bases, in that order; junction bases with no gene match: 11. Per the germline V gene, CDR1 is ENHRY and CDR2 is SYGVKD. CDR3 length: 14 residues. Written as DNA, the CDR3 is TGTGCCAACAGGCCGGACAGGGGAAGACAGCCCCAGCATTTT. This translates into CANRPDRGRQPQHF.

In nucleotides, the CDR3 is TGTGCCACCAGTGCCGGGACAGCGAATGAGCAGTTCTTC. Amino acids: CATSAGTANEQFF. The chain joins TRBV24-1 to TRBJ2-1, with 7 bases identical to TRBD1. V was clipped by 5 bases and J by 7 bases; unmatched bases: 4. The CDR3 extends over 13 amino acids. The V gene's germline CDR1 is KGHDR and CDR2 SFDVKD.

In this sample, this clone turned up many times. V usage is TRBV28 and J usage is TRBJ2-7; possibly TRBD1 or TRBD2 for D (6 bases each). Germline V lookup: CDR1 MDHEN, CDR2 SYDVKM. The CDR3 contains 14 residues. V was shortened by 3 bases and J by 2 bases, with 11 bases between the two germline ends. CDR3 DNA sequence: TGTGCCAGCAGTTTCGGGGGCCTGGCCTACGAGCAGTACTTC. Protein product: CASSFGGLAYEQYF.

This clone was detected many times. CDR3 sequence: CASSHPGVDTQYF. The CDR3 DNA sequence: TGCGCCAGCAGCCACCCAGGTGTAGATACGCAGTATTTT. J is TRBJ2-3 and V is TRBV4-1; D gene unclear. Trimming removed 3 bases at V and 5 bases at J, with 9 bases between. From germline, CDR1 is MGHRA and CDR2 YSYEKL. The CDR3 loop spans 13 amino acids.

This clone has a count of ten or more. This chain links TRBV5-1 with TRBJ2-6, with a tentative D call TRBD1 (6 bases). The CDR3 totals 16 residues. The ends were cut back, 7 bases at V and 1 base at J, with 15 bases in the middle. Per germline, CDR1 SGHRS and CDR2 YFSETQ. CDR3 residues: CASAFYQGSGANVLTF. The CDR3 DNA sequence: TGCGCCAGCGCCTTCTACCAGGGGTCTGGGGCCAACGTCCTGACTTTC.

A word on this clone: This sequence may be a read error, since a much larger clone differs from it by one base. Other DNA sequences in the sample encode the same CDR3. The chain has TRBV4-2 and TRBJ2-3; 7 positions match TRBD2. The CDR3 is 17 amino acids. Trimming removed 0 bases from V and 4 bases from J; junction bases left unmatched: 10. The V gene's germline CDR1 is LGHNA and CDR2 YNFKEQ. In DNA, the CDR3 is TGTGCCAGCAGCCAAGATCCAGCTGGGAGGGTCCCAGATACGCAGTATTTT. Translating gives CASSQDPAGRVPDTQYF.

This clone was observed many times. J is TRBJ1-6 and V is TRBV20-1; 12 bases match TRBD1. J was trimmed by 11 bases and V by 2 bases; bases with no gene match: 13. The CDR3 runs to 17 residues. Germline loops: CDR1 DFQATT, CDR2 SNEGSKA (reference sequence). CDR3 protein: CSARPGQGARVFTPLHF. CDR3 nucleotide sequence: TGCAGTGCTAGACCGGGACAGGGGGCGCGGGTTTTTACACCCCTCCACTTT.

This clone rates as medium-sized. CDR3 nucleotides: TGTGCCAGCAGTTTAACCCCGACGAACACTGAAGCTTTCTTT. Residues: CASSLTPTNTEAFF. The rearrangement links TRBV27 to TRBJ1-1; D gene uncertain. CDR1 and CDR2 from the germline V gene are MNHEY and SMNVEV (reference sequence). There are 14 residues in the CDR3. V was clipped by 2 bases and J by 1 base, with 8 bases between them.

This chain connects TRBV13 to TRBJ2-7; D unclear. This CDR3 has 14 amino acids. Trimming took 1 base from V and 5 from J, leaving 12 bases between them. Germline-derived CDR1 and CDR2 are PRHDT and FYEKMQ (reference sequence). CDR3 DNA: TGTGCCAGCAGCTTAGAGACTCAGGTCGACGAGCAGTACTTC. This codes for CASSLETQVDEQYF.

This clone was detected ten times or more. The V and J genes are TRBV24-1 and TRBJ1-5, with D unclear. V was clipped by 3 bases and J by 1 base, with 0 bases between them. This CDR3 region has 12 residues. Germline assignment: CDR1 KGHDR and CDR2 SFDVKD. This chain's CDR3 is CATSDSNQPQHF. CDR3 nucleotide sequence: TGTGCCACCAGTGATAGCAATCAGCCCCAGCATTTT.